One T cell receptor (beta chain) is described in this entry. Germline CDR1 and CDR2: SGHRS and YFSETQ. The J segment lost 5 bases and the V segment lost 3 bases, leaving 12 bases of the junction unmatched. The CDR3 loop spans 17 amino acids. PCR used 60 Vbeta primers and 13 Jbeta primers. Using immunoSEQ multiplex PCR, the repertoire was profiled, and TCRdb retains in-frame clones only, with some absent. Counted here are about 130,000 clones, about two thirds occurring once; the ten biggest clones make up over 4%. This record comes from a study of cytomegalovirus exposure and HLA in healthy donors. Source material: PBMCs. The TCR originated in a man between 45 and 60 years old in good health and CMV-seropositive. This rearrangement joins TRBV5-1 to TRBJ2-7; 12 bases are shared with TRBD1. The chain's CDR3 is CASSSSGPGTGGDEQYF. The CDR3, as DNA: TGCGCCAGCAGCTCCTCTGGTCCCGGGACAGGGGGCGACGAGCAGTACTTC.